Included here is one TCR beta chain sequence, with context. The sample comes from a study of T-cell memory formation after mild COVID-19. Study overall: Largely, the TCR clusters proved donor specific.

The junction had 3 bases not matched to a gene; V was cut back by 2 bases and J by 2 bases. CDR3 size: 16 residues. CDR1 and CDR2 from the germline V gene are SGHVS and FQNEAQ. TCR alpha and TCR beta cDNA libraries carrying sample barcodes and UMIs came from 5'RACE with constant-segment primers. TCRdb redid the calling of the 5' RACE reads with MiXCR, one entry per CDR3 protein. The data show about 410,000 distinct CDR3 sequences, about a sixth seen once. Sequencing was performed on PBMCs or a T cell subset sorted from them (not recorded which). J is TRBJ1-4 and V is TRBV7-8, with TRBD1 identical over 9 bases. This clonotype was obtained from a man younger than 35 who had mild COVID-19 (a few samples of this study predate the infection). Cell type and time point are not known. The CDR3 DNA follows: TGTGCCAGCAGCTTATACAGGGGGCAGACTAATGAAAAACTGTTTTTT. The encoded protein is CASSLYRGQTNEKLFF. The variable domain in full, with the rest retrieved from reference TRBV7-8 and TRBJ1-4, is GAGVSQSPRYKVAKRGQDVALRCDPISGHVSLFWYQQALGQGPEFLTYFQNEAQLDKSGLPSDRFFAERPEGSVSTLKIQRTQQEDSAVYLCASSLYRGQTNEKLFFGSGTQLSVL.